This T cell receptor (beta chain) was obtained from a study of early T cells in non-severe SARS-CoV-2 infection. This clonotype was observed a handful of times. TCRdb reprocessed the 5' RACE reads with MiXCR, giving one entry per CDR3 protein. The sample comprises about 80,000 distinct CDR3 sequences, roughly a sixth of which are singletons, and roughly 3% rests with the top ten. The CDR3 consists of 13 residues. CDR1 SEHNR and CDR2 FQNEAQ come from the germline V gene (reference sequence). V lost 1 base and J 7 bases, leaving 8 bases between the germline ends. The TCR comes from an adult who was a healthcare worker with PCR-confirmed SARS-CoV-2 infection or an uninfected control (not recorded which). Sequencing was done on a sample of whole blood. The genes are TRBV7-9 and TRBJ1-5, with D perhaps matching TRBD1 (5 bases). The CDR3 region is CASSLEGIQPQHF. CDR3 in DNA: TGTGCCAGCAGCTTAGAGGGGATCCAGCCCCAGCATTTT.